This T cell receptor beta chain was sequenced for a study of blood T cell repertoires in COVID-19. For the study at large: Specimens from acute and convalescent COVID-19 originated in the United States, Italy and Spain. T cells, B-cell-depleted T cells, or PBMCs supplied cDNA or gDNA.

The CDR3 length is 15 residues. Germline V lookup: CDR1 MNHEY, CDR2 SVGAGI. V was shortened by 3 bases and J by 3 bases, with 15 bases between the two germline ends. Original handling: The assay estimated nucleated cells by amplifying reference gene primers. Assay: immunoSEQ multiplex PCR; the TCRdb copy retains only in-frame clones and omits some. Clone size and V and J calls were adopted from that table, with D and trimming inferred from the DNA. Of about 100,000 clones in the sample, approximately 80% were seen once. This TCR was recovered from a man aged 60 to 75 with active or convalescent COVID-19. The J gene is TRBJ2-7, the V gene TRBV6-5; D is possibly TRBD1 (5 bases). Material: peripheral blood. Written as DNA, the CDR3 is TGTGCCAGCAGTTATGGACAAATCCCAGGCTACGAGCAGTACTTC. It encodes CASSYGQIPGYEQYF.